These 11 T cell receptor beta chains were sequenced from one sample in a study of CD8+ T cells in alopecia areata (dated by TCRdb to 2016 to 2018). To prepare the library, the immunoSEQ multiplex PCR assay was applied. RNA was extracted from all samples and reverse transcribed into cDNA, which served as template for TCR sequencing. TCRdb provides this immuneACCESS table in a form limited to in-frame rearrangements. Some clones are lacking; in checked studies, under half of them reflect an unresolved V gene, and why the rest are absent is not known. This sample includes about 300,000 clones, and none of them was observed just once. Of the sample, roughly 1.2% falls within the top ten clones. Cells from mouse cutaneous lymph nodes were pooled, stained for CD4, CD8alpha, NKG2D, NKG2ACE and other markers, and then sorted on a BD Influx. Sequenced: CD4+ T cells sorted from a lymph node. Receptor source: a C3H/HeJ mouse with alopecia areata. Mice from this strain have the MHC haplotype H2-k.

With regard to this clone: The listed genes are named as in mouse. Read data end 4 residues before the CDR3 end; the end is taken from the germline J gene. The chain uses TRBV13-2 and TRBJ2-5, with D perhaps TRBD1 (6 bases). V lost 6 bases and J 3 bases, leaving 8 bases between the germline ends. The CDR3 is made up of 12 amino acids. Germline V gives CDR1 NNHNN, CDR2 SYGAGS (reference sequence). CDR3 DNA (partial): TGTGCCAGCGAGGGACATCAAGAC. Translated: CASEGHQD. Given in full, the CDR3 is CASEGHQDTQYF.

On this clone itself: Gene and germline names: mouse. From the germline J gene comes the end of the CDR3, since the read stops 4 residues before it. This sequence joins TRBV31 and TRBJ2-5; the match to TRBD1 covers 9 bases. Per germline, CDR1 GKSSPN and CDR2 SITVG. CDR3 length equals 13 residues. The CDR3 here is CAWSEQGADTQYF. The covered CDR3 bases are TGTGCCTGGAGCGAACAGGGGGCGGAC.

Details on this clone: Here the gene names and germline are mouse. The CDR3 extends 4 residues past the end of the read, so its final part is completed from the germline J gene. Other DNA sequences within the sample encode an identical CDR3. The rearrangement links TRBV17 to TRBJ2-5; 11 bases agree with TRBD2. The V gene's germline CDR1 is MNHDT and CDR2 YYDKIL. This CDR3 comprises 14 residues. CDR3 DNA (partial): TGTGCTAGCAGTAGGGGGACTGGGGGAGAC. Amino acids: CASSRGTGGD. The full-length CDR3 reads as CASSRGTGGDTQYF.

As regards this clone: Mouse gene names apply. The read terminates 4 residues ahead of where the CDR3 ends, so the germline J gene completes it. The rearrangement links TRBV4 to TRBJ2-3; 9 bases fit TRBD1. Germline lookup yields CDR1 LGHDT and CDR2 YNNKQL (reference sequence). V lost 4 bases, J lost 3 bases, and 2 bases stayed unmatched. The CDR3 has 14 amino acids. The covered CDR3 bases are TGTGCCAGCAGCTTACAGGGGGCCGCAGAA. Translation gives CASSLQGAAE. The full CDR3 sequence reads CASSLQGAAETLYF.

Concerning this clone: Gene names denote mouse genes. The same CDR3 arises from other DNA sequences in this sample as well. The CDR3 DNA, read in part, is TGTGCCAGCAGTGAAACAGACCAAGAC. Translated: CASSETDQD. The full CDR3 sequence reads CASSETDQDTQYF. The gene calls are TRBV13-3 and TRBJ2-5; the D is unclear. The read terminates 4 residues ahead of where the CDR3 ends, so the germline J gene completes it. Germline CDR1 is NNHDY and CDR2 is SYVADS. There are 13 residues in the CDR3. Trimming shortened V by 2 bases and J by 1 base, and 5 bases separated the two germline ends.

About this clone itself: Here the gene names and germline are mouse. The read ends 4 residues early relative to the CDR3; the germline J gene fills the gap. V gene TRBV13-1 combines with J gene TRBJ2-7; 9 positions agree with TRBD1. J was trimmed by 0 bases and V by 4 bases; bases with no gene match: 2. The CDR3 totals 14 residues. The V gene's germline CDR1 is NSHNY and CDR2 SYGAGN. CDR3 amino acids: CASSQTGGSYEQYF. CDR3 bases read: TGTGCCAGCAGTCAGACAGGGGGCTCCTAT.

This clone was counted only a few times. Each gene name is a mouse one. Read coverage stops 4 residues before the CDR3 terminus; the germline J gene supplies the remainder. This sample includes further DNA sequences coding for the same CDR3. The J gene is TRBJ2-7, the V gene TRBV5, with D possibly TRBD1 on 5 matching bases. This CDR3 spans 12 amino acids. Germline assignment: CDR1 LGHNA and CDR2 YNLKQL (reference sequence). CDR3 region: CASSPQGYEQYF. The CDR3 DNA, read in part, is TGTGCCAGCAGCCCGCAGGGTTAT.

This clone was seen a few times. The gene names here belong to mouse. Read data end 4 residues before the CDR3 end; the end is taken from the germline J gene. V gene TRBV13-1 combines with J gene TRBJ2-1; D is undetermined. The CDR3 spans 15 residues. V lost 2 bases to trimming and J lost 0 bases, with 9 bases between them. The germline CDR1 and CDR2 sequences are NSHNY and SYGAGN. The CDR3 DNA, read in part, is TGTGCCAGCAGTGAAATGCAGAATAACTATGCT. Its protein is CASSEMQNNYA. The entire CDR3 protein is CASSEMQNNYAEQFF.

This clone has a handful of counts. Mouse names are used for the genes. Read data end 4 residues before the CDR3 end; the end is taken from the germline J gene. The chain links TRBV13-1 to TRBJ2-4; 9 bases match TRBD2. V was pared by 4 bases and J by 2 bases, with 5 bases of the junction left unmatched. The CDR3 has 15 amino acids. Germline-derived CDR1 and CDR2 are NSHNY and SYGAGN. CDR3 DNA, as far as it was read: TGTGCCAGCAGTCCTACTGGGGGGCTTCAAAAC. This codes for CASSPTGGLQN. The entire CDR3 protein reads CASSPTGGLQNTLYF.

This clone came up a few times. Gene names and germline match the mouse. CDR3 region: CASSSRGRGYAEQFF. The sequenced CDR3 bases are TGTGCTAGCAGTAGTAGGGGGCGCGGTTATGCT. The chain uses TRBV17 and TRBJ2-1; possible D gene TRBD1, 7 bases. The CDR3 end is not reached by the read, which stops 4 residues before it; the germline J gene fills it in. CDR3 length equals 15 residues. The ends were cut back, 3 bases at V and 4 bases at J, with 13 bases in the middle. CDR1 MNHDT and CDR2 YYDKIL come from the germline V gene.

The table lists this clone with a few counts. Gene names and germline refer to mouse. Partial CDR3 DNA: TGTGCTAGCAGTCTGGGGGGGCGGGACCAAGAC. It is translated as CASSLGGRDQD. The whole CDR3 protein reads CASSLGGRDQDTQYF. The chain links TRBV17 to TRBJ2-5; 10 bases fit TRBD2. The read comes to an end 4 residues before the CDR3 does, leaving the germline J gene to fill in the end. The CDR3 sequence is 15 residues long. The J segment lost 1 base and the V segment lost 5 bases, leaving 3 bases of the junction unmatched. Germline assignment: CDR1 MNHDT and CDR2 YYDKIL.